These 19 T cell receptor beta chains originate from one sample sequenced in a study of cytomegalovirus exposure and HLA in healthy donors. The PCR had 60 Vbeta and 13 Jbeta primers. The method was immunoSEQ multiplex PCR; TCRdb's version includes in-frame clones alone and lacks a portion of them. Of 200,000 to 250,000 clones detected, around 80% appear once; the ten largest clones hold 3.8%. The sample taken for sequencing was PBMCs. The source is a male donor in good health and CMV-seronegative.

The rearrangement joins TRBV6-6 to TRBJ2-2; TRBD2 agrees at 9 bases. The germline V gene encodes CDR1 MNHNY and CDR2 SVGAGI (reference sequence). The junction had 3 bases not matched to a gene; V was cut back by 6 bases and J by 1 base. The length of the CDR3 is 15 residues. This chain's CDR3 is CASRVSGRNTGELFF. In nucleotides, the CDR3 is TGTGCCAGCAGAGTTAGCGGGAGGAACACCGGGGAGCTGTTTTTT.

The V gene is TRBV5-1, the J gene TRBJ2-7; tentatively, D is TRBD1 (5 bases). The CDR3 contains 14 residues. Germline CDR1 reads SGHRS; CDR2 reads YFSETQ. The V end was cut by 5 bases, the J end by 0 bases, with 12 bases between. CDR3 sequence: CASRGPVGSYEQYF. CDR3 DNA sequence: TGCGCCAGCAGGGGGCCCGTGGGCTCCTACGAGCAGTACTTC.

This chain's CDR3 is CASSVSGPETQYF. The CDR3, as DNA: TGTGCCAGCAGCGTAAGTGGGCCGGAGACCCAGTACTTC. The chain recombines TRBV9 with TRBJ2-5, with D uncertain. This CDR3 spans 13 amino acids. Germline values: CDR1 SGDLS, CDR2 YYNGEE. The V gene lost 1 base and the J gene lost 5 bases, with 9 bases spanning the gap. Full variable domain (outside the CDR3, taken from reference TRBV9 and TRBJ2-5): DSGVTQTPKHLITATGQRVTLRCSPRSGDLSVYWYQQSLDQGLQFLIQYYNGEERAKGNILERFSAQQFPDLHSELNLSSLELGDSALYFCASSVSGPETQYFGPGTRLLVL.

The V and J genes are TRBV28 and TRBJ1-2, with D perhaps TRBD1 (5 bases). Germline V gene sequence: CDR1 MDHEN, CDR2 SYDVKM. V was cut by 2 bases and J by 7 bases, with 17 bases left in between. This CDR3 spans 15 amino acids. CDR3 coding DNA: TGTGCCAGCAGTTTAACGGGAGGGAGGGACGGTGGCTACACCTTC. Encoded protein: CASSLTGGRDGGYTF.

The chain employs TRBV15 and TRBJ1-3; D uncertain. This CDR3 spans 18 amino acids. Trimming took off 0 bases at V and 0 bases at J, with 15 bases between the two ends. The germline CDR1 and CDR2 sequences are LNHNV and YYDKDF (reference sequence). CDR3 residues: CATSRDPGRWLSGNTIYF. The DNA for the CDR3 is TGTGCCACCAGCAGAGATCCGGGTCGCTGGCTCTCTGGAAACACCATATATTTT.

The chain is built from TRBV30 and TRBJ1-2; a possible D gene is TRBD1 (5 bases). CDR3 length: 14 residues. The germline V gene encodes CDR1 GTSNPN and CDR2 SVGIG (reference sequence). V gave up 0 bases and J gave up 8 bases, with 16 bases separating them. CDR3 amino acids: CAWSVEPGLRGYTF. In DNA form, the CDR3 reads TGTGCCTGGAGTGTAGAGCCAGGGTTGCGGGGCTACACCTTC.

V is TRBV14 and J is TRBJ2-1, with D perhaps TRBD2 (5 bases). V lost 2 bases, J lost 0 bases, and 11 bases lay in between. Germline V gene lookup returns CDR1 SGHDN and CDR2 FVKESK. CDR3 length: 16 residues. The CDR3 DNA follows: TGTGCCAGCAGCCAATTGGGCCGGGGCTCCTACAATGAGCAGTTCTTC. Protein sequence: CASSQLGRGSYNEQFF.

The CDR3 loop is CASNQGDSNYGYTF. The DNA of the CDR3 is TGCGCCAGCAATCAGGGGGACAGTAACTATGGCTACACCTTC. V usage is TRBV5-1 and J usage is TRBJ1-2; 7 positions agree with TRBD1. In germline, CDR1 is SGHRS, CDR2 YFSETQ. The J segment lost 1 base and the V segment lost 6 bases, leaving 6 bases of the junction unmatched. This CDR3 region has 14 residues.

V is TRBV28 and J is TRBJ2-2; D is perhaps TRBD1 (5 bases). V shed 3 bases and J shed 5 bases, with 13 bases lying between them. This CDR3 is 15 amino acids long. The V gene's germline CDR1 is MDHEN and CDR2 SYDVKM. The CDR3 spells CASSFDRLLTGELFF. The CDR3 coding sequence is TGTGCCAGCAGTTTCGACAGACTCCTAACCGGGGAGCTGTTTTTT.

The chain joins TRBV10-3 to TRBJ2-5; TRBD2 matches 10 bases. CDR1 ENHRY and CDR2 SYGVKD come from the germline V gene. The CDR3 runs 15 residues. Germline trimming cut 0 bases from V and 3 bases from J; bases unmatched to any gene: 1. The CDR3 coding sequence is TGTGCCATCAGTGAGTCTGGACTAGCGGAAGAGACCCAGTACTTC. This gives the protein CAISESGLAEETQYF.

The V call is TRBV27, the J call TRBJ2-1, with 8 bases aligning to TRBD2. The CDR3 totals 14 residues. Trimming at V came to 4 bases and at J to 5 bases, leaving 4 bases not matched to a gene. Germline assignment: CDR1 MNHEY and CDR2 SMNVEV (reference sequence). The CDR3 sequence is CASSSGRANNEQFF. For the CDR3, the DNA is TGTGCCAGCAGTTCCGGGAGGGCCAACAATGAGCAGTTCTTC.

The V call is TRBV10-1, the J call TRBJ2-7; D might be TRBD1 (6 bases). The V end lost 7 bases, the J end lost 5 bases, and 15 bases lay between the germline ends. CDR3 size: 13 residues. Germline V gene data show CDR1 as WNHNN and CDR2 as SYGVQD (reference sequence). Here the CDR3 reads CASTGQGSDEQYF. DNA of the CDR3: TGCGCCAGCACAGGTCAGGGGTCGGACGAGCAGTACTTC.

The chain links TRBV5-5 to TRBJ2-7; TRBD1 matches at 10 bases. CDR1 and CDR2 (germline): SGHKS, YYEKEE (reference sequence). The CDR3 contains 15 residues. The junction had 9 bases not matched to a gene; V was cut back by 4 bases and J by 5 bases. CDR3 region: CASSAGQGRRDEQYF. The CDR3, as DNA: TGTGCCAGCAGCGCGGGACAGGGGCGGAGAGACGAGCAGTACTTC.

The chain employs TRBV7-9 and TRBJ1-4, with 7 bases lining up with TRBD1. CDR1 and CDR2 from the germline V gene are SEHNR and FQNEAQ (reference sequence). Trimming took 6 bases from V and 8 from J; bases not matched to a gene: 12. There are 15 residues in the CDR3. In nucleotides, the CDR3 is TGTGCCAGCAGTCGACCGACAGGGTTGGGGGAAAAACTGTTTTTT. Protein sequence: CASSRPTGLGEKLFF.

The chain has TRBV15 and TRBJ2-1, with 7 positions matching TRBD2. Per the germline V gene, CDR1 is LNHNV and CDR2 is YYDKDF (reference sequence). After removal of 0 bases from V and 0 bases from J, the junction contained 5 bases not matched to a gene. This CDR3 region has 17 residues. CDR3 in DNA: TGTGCCACCAGCAGAGATCAGGGCGGGAGCTCCTACAATGAGCAGTTCTTC. As protein: CATSRDQGGSSYNEQFF.

The chain combines TRBV5-1 with TRBJ2-1; TRBD2 matches 9 bases. J gave up 4 bases and V 4 bases, and 3 bases lay outside the gene matches. The CDR3 has 14 amino acids. Looked up from germline, CDR1 is SGHRS and CDR2 is YFSETQ. The CDR3 sequence: CASSGTSRYNEQFF. CDR3 nucleotide sequence: TGCGCCAGCAGCGGGACTAGCAGATACAATGAGCAGTTCTTC.

V gene TRBV19 combines with J gene TRBJ1-2; TRBD1 might be the D (5 bases). The CDR3 consists of 16 residues. Germline V gives CDR1 LNHDA, CDR2 SQIVND (reference sequence). Between the trimmed V and J ends, which lost 10 bases and 2 bases, there was a span of 23 bases. The CDR3 bases are TGTGCCACCTCCCCGTCGGCAGGGAATGCGAACTATGGCTACACCTTC. This gives the protein CATSPSAGNANYGYTF.

The V call is TRBV5-6, the J call TRBJ1-5; maybe TRBD1 (5 bases). The CDR3 length is 15 residues. V lost 5 bases to trimming and J lost 6 bases, with 18 bases between them. Germline lookup yields CDR1 SGHDT and CDR2 YYEEEE. The CDR3 is CASSLTAGRAQPQHF. CDR3 DNA: TGTGCCAGCAGTTTGACAGCGGGAAGGGCTCAGCCCCAGCATTTT.

J is TRBJ2-1 and V is TRBV29-1; D is perhaps TRBD1 (7 bases). Germline V lookup: CDR1 SQVTM, CDR2 ANQGSEA. V was pared by 6 bases and J by 0 bases, with 12 bases between. This CDR3 has 14 residues. CDR3 residues: CSVSRDSSYNEQFF. For the CDR3, the DNA is TGCAGCGTATCGCGGGACAGCTCCTACAATGAGCAGTTCTTC.